This TCR beta chain was observed in a study of naive and memory T cell subsets. Specified treatment: skin biopsy from PPD injection site in Mantoux-positive individual. TCR cDNA received a 3' ligated oligonucleotide that carried a UMI. The SP2 primer and nested alpha and beta constant region primers amplified ligated cDNA in four rounds. For blood and skin samples, reverse transcription used TCR alpha and beta constant primers. Each CDR3 protein is one row after TCRdb ran MiXCR on the UMI-ligation and nested PCR reads. Of roughly 36,000 distinct CDR3 sequences in the sample, 8% to 13% were seen once. Per germline, CDR1 LGHDT and CDR2 YNNKEL (reference sequence). CDR3 size: 14 residues. V was cut by 1 base and J by 10 bases, with 13 bases left in between. This clonotype occurred many times. As yet, its antigen is unknown. Study-wide points: The RNA method is potentially sensitive to activation and differentiation changes.

The J gene is TRBJ1-4, the V gene TRBV3-1; D gene unclear. This receptor was taken from an adult in good health. The input for sequencing was skin, taken from a tuberculin skin test site. The CDR3 DNA sequence: TGTGCCAGCAGCCAAGGGGCACAAGGTGGAAAACTGTTTTTT. It yields the protein CASSQGAQGGKLFF.